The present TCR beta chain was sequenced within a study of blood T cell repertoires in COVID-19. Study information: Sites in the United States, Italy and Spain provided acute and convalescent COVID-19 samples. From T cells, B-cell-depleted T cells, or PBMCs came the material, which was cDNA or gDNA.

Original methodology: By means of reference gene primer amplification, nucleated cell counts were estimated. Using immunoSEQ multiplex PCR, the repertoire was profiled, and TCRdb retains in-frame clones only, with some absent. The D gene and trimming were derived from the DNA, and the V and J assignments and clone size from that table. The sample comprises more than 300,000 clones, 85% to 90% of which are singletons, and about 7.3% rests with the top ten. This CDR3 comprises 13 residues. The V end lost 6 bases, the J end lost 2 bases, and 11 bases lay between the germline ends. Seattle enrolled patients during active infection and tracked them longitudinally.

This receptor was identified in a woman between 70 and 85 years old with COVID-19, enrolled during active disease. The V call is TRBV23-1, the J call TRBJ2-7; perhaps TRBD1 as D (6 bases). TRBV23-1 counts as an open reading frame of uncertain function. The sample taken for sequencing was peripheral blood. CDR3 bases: TGCGCCAGCAGCCCACAGGGAGCCTACGAGCAGTACTTC. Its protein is CASSPQGAYEQYF.